A selection of T cell receptor beta chains follows, all from one sample in a study of blood T cells in healthy people across ages. Each CDR3 protein gets one entry after TCRdb re-called the 5' RACE reads with MiXCR. The profile shows some 1,800,000 distinct CDR3 sequences, about 39% of them singletons. Sequencing used blood. These TCRs come from a human donor in good health. Each CDR3 is given without its conserved first and last residue. The size field is filled for only some rows; it gives once, few, many or a size class.

j_call v_call cdr3_length clone_size cdr3_aa
TRBJ2-2 TRBV15 11 NA AARTGTTGELF
TRBJ2-6 TRBV6-2/TRBV6-3 12 NA ASRDRPGASVLT
TRBJ1-1 TRBV5-1 12 NA ASSTGHRNTEAF
TRBJ2-2 TRBV29-1 11 NA SVGTGNTGERF
TRBJ2-1 TRBV7-8 13 many ASSTYRGAYNEQF
TRBJ1-1 TRBV6-1 15 once ASSERWTPGGSTEAF
TRBJ1-1 TRBV11-3 11 NA ASSGETGSEAF
TRBJ2-4 TRBV7-9 11 NA ASRARQGDIQY
TRBJ2-6 TRBV12-3/TRBV12-4 14 NA ASSTAAGSGANVLT
TRBJ2-1 TRBV6-6 12 NA VSSYSVNGNEQF
TRBJ2-7 TRBV4-3 15 NA ASSQGLAGGQPYEQY
TRBJ2-5 TRBV7-9 13 NA ASSLALAGVKTQY
TRBJ1-2 TRBV5-1 12 NA ASSSSTLYYGYT
TRBJ2-7 TRBV7-2 11 many ASSSRDRYEQY
TRBJ2-7 TRBV6-5 13 NA ASSYSEGVTYEQY
TRBJ2-7 TRBV19 9 few ASSSGLEQY
TRBJ1-2 TRBV13 12 few ASSPPEANYGYT
TRBJ1-2 TRBV4-2 13 NA ASSLQGTGVYGYT
TRBJ1-6 TRBV11-2 11 few ASSFQERSPLH
TRBJ1-2 TRBV30 11 NA AWSESLYYGCT
TRBJ2-7 TRBV6-1 13 few ASSEVLGGGYEQY
TRBJ2-7 TRBV6-6 11 NA ASSPGGINEQY
TRBJ2-5 TRBV12-3/TRBV12-4 14 few ASSDLPGQGQETQY
TRBJ2-5 TRBV13 13 few ASSLGDRPGETQY
TRBJ1-5 TRBV12-3/TRBV12-4 12 NA ASSLVGVGQPQH
TRBJ2-5 TRBV20-1 13 NA SARDEGEGSETQY
TRBJ2-4 TRBV14 11 many ASTTGPRDIQY
TRBJ1-4 TRBV15 13 NA ATSDPKSANEKLF
TRBJ2-7 TRBV10-3 8 NA AISDSEQY
TRBJ2-7 TRBV4-3 14 NA ASGQAIGQGWNEQY
TRBJ2-1 TRBV9 14 NA ASSEGTSLGYNEQF
TRBJ1-2 TRBV7-2 11 few ASSLRDVNGYT
TRBJ2-3 TRBV3-1 12 once ASSQAGGGDTQY
NA TRBV20-1 14 NA SARGPDGSGEYEQY
TRBJ2-3 TRBV7-2 12 NA ASSQARGPDTQY
NA TRBV4-3 11 few ASSHEGRDEQY
TRBJ2-1 TRBV11-3 13 NA ASSLEGRPYNEQF
TRBJ2-1 TRBV29-1 12 few SVEPRGRGETQF
TRBJ2-1 TRBV5-1 13 NA ASSLETADYNEQF
TRBJ1-2 TRBV11-1 13 NA ASSLSRVTPYGYT